Below, 19 T cell receptor beta chains from the same sample are listed, as sequenced in a study of CD8 T cells in ankylosing spondylitis (dated by TCRdb to 2015 to 2018). Library generation was performed with 5' RACE. Sequencing was performed on an Illumina HiSeq 2500. TCRdb redid the processing of the public reads, applying fastp at Q25 and MiXCR, and retained in-frame beta chains. Every distinct CDR3 protein forms one entry, paired with its most common genes and DNA. This sample holds about 100,000 distinct CDR3 sequences; approximately 25% were observed only once. Jointly, the top ten make up about 12% of the sample. Input material: synovial fluid, either unsorted or a sorted T cell fraction (not recorded which). The source of these receptors is a male donor with ankylosing spondylitis.

This clonotype was seen a handful of times. The V call is TRBV27, the J call TRBJ1-2; 8 positions agree with TRBD1. The CDR3 consists of 19 residues. Trimming cost V 0 bases and J 3 bases; bases outside gene matches: 15. Germline values: CDR1 MNHEY, CDR2 SMNVEV (reference sequence). The CDR3 spells CASSLSGFWTGRSDYGYTF. CDR3 in DNA: TGTGCCAGCAGTTTATCGGGGTTTTGGACAGGGAGGTCGGACTATGGCTACACCTTC.

The chain carries TRBV3-1 and TRBJ1-2; 9 positions agree with TRBD1. This CDR3 spans 14 amino acids. Per germline, CDR1 LGHDT and CDR2 YNNKEL (reference sequence). After removal of 4 bases from V and 4 bases from J, the junction contained 4 bases not matched to a gene. This CDR3 reads CASSLPGQGYGYTF. In nucleotides, the CDR3 is TGTGCCAGCAGCCTTCCGGGACAGGGCTATGGCTACACCTTC.

This rearrangement joins TRBV24-1 to TRBJ2-1; D unclear. The CDR3 is 13 residues long. The germline V and J ends were trimmed by 7 bases and 2 bases, with 8 bases remaining between them. From germline, CDR1 is KGHDR and CDR2 SFDVKD. CDR3 loop: CATSSPTYNEQFF. The DNA for the CDR3 is TGTGCCACCAGCTCTCCGACCTACAATGAGCAGTTCTTC.

The V gene is TRBV20-1, the J gene TRBJ1-1; D not certain. The length of the CDR3 is 14 residues. Trimming pared 1 base from V and 1 base from J, leaving 10 bases between. Germline V gene lookup returns CDR1 DFQATT and CDR2 SNEGSKA (reference sequence). CDR3 loop: CSARGPLGNTEAFF. The CDR3 DNA reads TGCAGTGCTAGAGGGCCGTTGGGGAACACTGAAGCTTTCTTT.

The rearrangement uses TRBV29-1 and TRBJ2-2; D gene unclear. The V gene's germline CDR1 is SQVTM and CDR2 ANQGSEA. The V end lost 6 bases, the J end lost 1 base, and 3 bases lay between the germline ends. The CDR3 is 11 residues long. Here the CDR3 reads CSVMNTGELFF. The CDR3 DNA reads as TGCAGCGTGATGAACACCGGGGAGCTGTTTTTT.

This clonotype was recorded a few times. The chain joins TRBV20-1 to TRBJ2-5; D gene unclear. This CDR3 contains 10 residues. The ends were cut back, 3 bases at V and 5 bases at J, with 4 bases in the middle. CDR1 and CDR2 (germline): DFQATT, SNEGSKA (reference sequence). CDR3 coding DNA: TGCAGTGCTAGCTTTGAGACCCAGTACTTC. It codes for CSASFETQYF.

Ten or more counts support this clonotype. The V call is TRBV5-1, the J call TRBJ2-1, with 10 bases matching TRBD2. V trimming: 2 bases; J trimming: 8 bases; junction bases outside the gene matches: 4. Per the germline V gene, CDR1 is SGHRS and CDR2 is YFSETQ. The CDR3 spans 14 residues. The chain's CDR3 is CASSLGTSDHEQFF. CDR3 DNA: TGCGCCAGCAGCTTAGGGACTAGCGATCATGAGCAGTTCTTC.

This clonotype occurred a few times. The chain carries TRBV5-6 and TRBJ2-6, with D possibly matching TRBD1 (7 bases). CDR1 is SGHDT and CDR2 is YYEEEE in the germline V gene. V shed 6 bases and J shed 3 bases, with 10 bases lying between them. CDR3 length: 14 amino acids. CDR3 nucleotide sequence: TGTGCCAGCACAGGGGGGCTTGGGGCCAACGTCCTGACTTTC. Translated, it gives CASTGGLGANVLTF.

This clonotype came up a few times. The chain employs TRBV7-2 and TRBJ2-1, with 15 bases aligning to TRBD2. The V gene end was trimmed by 4 bases and the J gene end by 10 bases; junction bases not matched to a gene: 11. The CDR3 is 17 amino acids. Germline-derived CDR1 and CDR2 are SGHTA and FQGNSA. CDR3 bases: TGTGCCAGCAGCTCGCTTGGGACTAGCGGGAGGAGCCAAGAGCAGTTCTTC. Protein sequence: CASSSLGTSGRSQEQFF.

The genes are TRBV20-1 and TRBJ2-7; 7 bases fit TRBD2. Germline values: CDR1 DFQATT, CDR2 SNEGSKA (reference sequence). V gave up 0 bases and J gave up 3 bases; unmatched junction bases: 5. The CDR3 is 14 residues long. CDR3 in amino acids: CSARDRGSHYEQYF. DNA for the CDR3: TGCAGTGCTAGAGATCGCGGGAGCCACTACGAGCAGTACTTC.

This clonotype was counted only a few times. The chain employs TRBV10-3 and TRBJ1-2, with D possibly being TRBD1 (5 bases). This CDR3 has 15 residues. Trimming left V 4 bases short and J 7 bases short, with 19 bases between. CDR1 and CDR2 from the germline V gene are ENHRY and SYGVKD. The chain's CDR3 is CAISAFDSNRPGYTF. The CDR3 nucleotides read TGTGCCATCAGTGCTTTCGACAGTAACCGTCCTGGCTACACCTTC.

This clonotype has just a few counts. This sequence joins TRBV20-1 and TRBJ2-2, with no clear D. Germline assignment: CDR1 DFQATT and CDR2 SNEGSKA (reference sequence). Trimming removed 4 bases from V and 2 bases from J, with 8 bases in between. The CDR3 sequence is 13 residues long. CDR3 sequence: CSATFSNTGELFF. Here the CDR3 DNA reads TGCAGTGCTACGTTTTCTAACACCGGGGAGCTGTTTTTT.

This clonotype was seen at least ten times. The rearrangement links TRBV10-3 to TRBJ2-2; the D is unclear. Trimming stripped 10 bases from V and 0 bases from J, with 15 bases between. The germline CDR1 and CDR2 sequences are ENHRY and SYGVKD. This CDR3 contains 15 residues. Written as DNA, the CDR3 is TGTGCCACCCTTCGGACGCCCGCGAACACCGGGGAGCTGTTTTTT. The encoded protein is CATLRTPANTGELFF.

At least ten counts were recorded for this clonotype. V is TRBV15 and J is TRBJ1-5, with D unclear. CDR1 and CDR2 (germline): LNHNV, YYDKDF (reference sequence). The CDR3 has 15 residues. Trimming pared 6 bases from V and 2 bases from J, leaving 14 bases between. This CDR3 is CATSLTALGNQPQHF. In DNA form, the CDR3 reads TGTGCCACCAGTTTGACGGCATTGGGCAATCAGCCCCAGCATTTT.

This clonotype was detected many times. The J gene is TRBJ2-3, the V gene TRBV24-1; D ambiguous. V dropped 9 bases and J dropped 0 bases, with 12 bases sitting between them. This CDR3 is built from 14 residues. CDR1 KGHDR and CDR2 SFDVKD come from the germline V gene. The CDR3 nucleotides are TGTGCCACCTCAGGACGGATAAGCACAGATACGCAGTATTTT. It specifies CATSGRISTDTQYF.

This clonotype appeared a few times. This chain uses TRBV13 with TRBJ2-7; no firm D call. The CDR3 is 12 residues long. CDR1 is PRHDT and CDR2 is FYEKMQ in the germline V gene (reference sequence). V gave up 6 bases and J gave up 3 bases, with 9 bases separating them. The CDR3: CASSWKGYEQYF. CDR3 bases: TGTGCCAGCAGTTGGAAGGGCTACGAGCAGTACTTC.

The chain carries TRBV2 and TRBJ2-5, with TRBD2 matching 11 bases. The CDR3 spans 18 residues. Germline V gene data show CDR1 as SNHLY and CDR2 as FYNNEI. The trim removed 1 base at V and 0 bases at J, leaving 7 bases unmatched. The CDR3 nucleotides are TGTGCCAGCAGTGAAGGACTAGCGGGATTGGGGCACCAAGAGACCCAGTACTTC. As protein: CASSEGLAGLGHQETQYF. Filled out from reference TRBV2 and TRBJ2-5, the complete variable domain reads EPEVTQTPSHQVTQMGQEVILRCVPISNHLYFYWYRQILGQKVEFLVSFYNNEISEKSEIFDDQFSVERPDGSNFTLKIRSTKLEDSAMYFCASSEGLAGLGHQETQYFGPGTRLLVL.

This clonotype occurred many times. The V and J genes are TRBV29-1 and TRBJ2-5, with D perhaps TRBD1 (6 bases). CDR3 length equals 15 residues. Per germline, CDR1 SQVTM and CDR2 ANQGSEA. V lost 4 bases, J lost 2 bases, and 17 bases lay in between. For the CDR3, the DNA is TGCAGCGTTGTGCCACAGGGTTGGGGTCAAGAGACCCAGTACTTC. This codes for CSVVPQGWGQETQYF. Full variable domain (rest looked up from reference TRBV29-1 and TRBJ2-5): SAVISQKPSRDICQRGTSLTIQCQVDSQVTMMFWYRQQPGQSLTLIATANQGSEATYESGFVIDKFPISRPNLTFSTLTVSNMSPEDSSIYLCSVVPQGWGQETQYFGPGTRLLVL.

The rearrangement joins TRBV10-3 to TRBJ2-3, with TRBD1 as a possible D gene (5 bases). V shed 10 bases and J shed 0 bases, with 11 bases lying between them. The CDR3 contains 13 residues. CDR1 and CDR2 (germline): ENHRY, SYGVKD. The DNA for the CDR3 is TGTGCCACCACAGGATATAGCACAGATACGCAGTATTTT. This sequence encodes CATTGYSTDTQYF.